The rows below give T cell receptor beta chains drawn from one sample of a study of T cell responses to AZD1222 COVID-19 vaccine. The assay was immunoSEQ multiplex PCR, and TCRdb's table has in-frame clones only and misses some. This table has 90,000 to 150,000 clones, 70% to 90% appearing once. The material sequenced was peripheral blood, taken 28 days after the second AZD1222 dose. All receptors come from an adult who received the AZD1222 COVID-19 vaccine. CDR3s include the opening cysteine and the closing phenylalanine or tryptophan. Each record gives: V gene, clone size, D gene, J gene, CDR3 protein, CDR3 DNA. A D gene is named only where the DNA matches it firmly. Clone size appears in some rows only: once, few, many, or a class for an expanded clone.

v_gene: TRBV7-8; abundance: NA; d_gene: TRBD1; j_gene: TRBJ1-2; CDR3aa: CASSAQTGVSWGRNYGYTF; CDR3nt: TGTGCCAGCAGCGCCCAGACAGGGGTTTCATGGGGCCGTAACTATGGCTACACCTTC
v_gene: TRBV4-1; abundance: NA; d_gene: NA; j_gene: TRBJ1-3; CDR3aa: CASSHPAATSGNTIYF; CDR3nt: TGCGCCAGCAGCCACCCAGCCGCAACCTCTGGAAACACCATATATTTT
v_gene: TRBV7-2; abundance: NA; d_gene: NA; j_gene: TRBJ1-3; CDR3aa: CASSLHDTHSGNTIYF; CDR3nt: TGTGCCAGCAGCCTTCATGACACCCACTCTGGAAACACCATATATTTT
v_gene: TRBV9; abundance: NA; d_gene: NA; j_gene: TRBJ2-1; CDR3aa: CASSVRDTAYNEQFF; CDR3nt: TGTGCCAGCAGCGTTCGGGACACCGCCTACAATGAGCAGTTCTTC
v_gene: TRBV6-5; abundance: NA; d_gene: TRBD1; j_gene: TRBJ1-6; CDR3aa: CASRRDRENSPLHF; CDR3nt: TGTGCCAGCAGGAGGGACAGAGAAAATTCACCCCTCCACTTT
v_gene: TRBV9; abundance: NA; d_gene: TRBD1; j_gene: TRBJ1-3; CDR3aa: CASSGGQVDSGNTIYF; CDR3nt: TGTGCCAGCAGCGGTGGACAGGTAGACTCTGGAAACACCATATATTTT
v_gene: TRBV9; abundance: NA; d_gene: NA; j_gene: TRBJ1-3; CDR3aa: CASSVTMTAPNTIYF; CDR3nt: TGTGCCAGCAGCGTAACTATGACAGCTCCAAACACCATATATTTT
v_gene: TRBV28; abundance: NA; d_gene: NA; j_gene: TRBJ1-2; CDR3aa: CASSLRSAANYGYTF; CDR3nt: TGTGCCAGCAGTTTAAGGTCAGCTGCTAACTATGGCTACACCTTC
v_gene: TRBV7-2; abundance: NA; d_gene: NA; j_gene: TRBJ1-5; CDR3aa: CASSRAGGGSQPQHF; CDR3nt: TGTGCCAGCAGCCGCGCGGGGGGAGGTAGTCAGCCCCAGCATTTT
v_gene: TRBV2; abundance: NA; d_gene: NA; j_gene: TRBJ1-2; CDR3aa: CASSDGRELGYTF; CDR3nt: TGTGCCAGCAGTGACGGCAGGGAGCTTGGCTACACCTTC
v_gene: TRBV7-7; abundance: NA; d_gene: TRBD2; j_gene: TRBJ2-1; CDR3aa: CASSSPPFSGTSYNEQFF; CDR3nt: TGTGCTAGCAGCTCCCCCCCGTTTAGCGGGACCTCCTACAATGAGCAGTTCTTC
v_gene: TRBV5-1; abundance: NA; d_gene: TRBD1; j_gene: TRBJ1-2; CDR3aa: CASSPAGQGASRGYTF; CDR3nt: TGCGCCAGCAGCCCCGCGGGACAGGGGGCATCCCGGGGCTACACCTTC
v_gene: TRBV28; abundance: NA; d_gene: NA; j_gene: TRBJ1-6; CDR3aa: CASSTDGNYNSPLHF; CDR3nt: TGTGCCAGCAGTACCGACGGGAACTATAATTCACCCCTCCACTTT
v_gene: TRBV30; abundance: NA; d_gene: TRBD1; j_gene: TRBJ1-5; CDR3aa: CAWSVDRGPDSNQPQHF; CDR3nt: TGTGCCTGGAGTGTGGACAGGGGTCCGGATAGCAATCAGCCCCAGCATTTT
v_gene: TRBV12-3/TRBV12-4; abundance: once; d_gene: NA; j_gene: TRBJ1-5; CDR3aa: CARTTDSNQPQHF; CDR3nt: TGTGCCAGGACAACAGATAGCAATCAGCCCCAGCATTTT
v_gene: TRBV18; abundance: NA; d_gene: TRBD2; j_gene: TRBJ2-2; CDR3aa: CASSRSVAGANTGELFF; CDR3nt: TGTGCCAGCTCACGAAGTGTAGCGGGAGCGAACACCGGGGAGCTGTTTTTT
v_gene: TRBV7-9; abundance: few; d_gene: NA; j_gene: TRBJ1-4; CDR3aa: CASIQTGALGEKLFF; CDR3nt: TGTGCCAGCATTCAAACGGGGGCGTTAGGTGAAAAACTGTTTTTT
v_gene: TRBV24-1; abundance: once; d_gene: NA; j_gene: TRBJ2-1; CDR3aa: CATSDRVKGNEQFF; CDR3nt: TGTGCCACCAGTGACAGGGTGAAAGGCAATGAGCAGTTCTTC
v_gene: TRBV21-1; abundance: NA; d_gene: NA; j_gene: TRBJ2-7; CDR3aa: CASRRHRARPQYEQYF; CDR3nt: TGTGCCAGCAGAAGACACAGGGCCCGGCCCCAATACGAGCAGTACTTC
v_gene: TRBV3-1/TRBV3-2; abundance: NA; d_gene: NA; j_gene: TRBJ1-4; CDR3aa: CASSHLFRDEKLFF; CDR3nt: TGTGCCAGCAGCCACCTCTTCAGGGATGAAAAACTGTTTTTT
v_gene: TRBV6-2/TRBV6-3; abundance: NA; d_gene: NA; j_gene: TRBJ1-2; CDR3aa: CASSYGLLHNYGYTF; CDR3nt: TGTGCCAGCAGTTACGGTCTTCTCCATAACTATGGCTACACCTTC
v_gene: TRBV7-7; abundance: NA; d_gene: TRBD2; j_gene: TRBJ2-1; CDR3aa: CASSPTTSGFYNEQFF; CDR3nt: TGTGCTAGCAGCCCCACAACTAGCGGGTTTTACAATGAGCAGTTCTTC
v_gene: TRBV5-4; abundance: NA; d_gene: TRBD1; j_gene: TRBJ1-1; CDR3aa: CASSLTGDTEAFF; CDR3nt: TGTGCCAGCAGCTTGACAGGGGACACTGAAGCTTTCTTT
v_gene: TRBV19; abundance: NA; d_gene: NA; j_gene: TRBJ1-3; CDR3aa: CASSRGGSGNTIYF; CDR3nt: TGTGCCAGTAGTCGGGGCGGCTCTGGAAACACCATATATTTT
v_gene: TRBV19; abundance: NA; d_gene: TRBD1; j_gene: TRBJ1-1; CDR3aa: CASSDRVYEAFF; CDR3nt: TGTGCCAGTAGTGACAGGGTCTATGAAGCTTTCTTT
v_gene: TRBV7-3; abundance: NA; d_gene: TRBD2; j_gene: TRBJ2-3; CDR3aa: CASQLAKGTDTQYF; CDR3nt: TGTGCCAGTCAACTAGCGAAGGGAACAGATACGCAGTATTTT
v_gene: TRBV9; abundance: once; d_gene: TRBD2; j_gene: TRBJ2-2; CDR3aa: CASSVGEGHGGELFF; CDR3nt: TGTGCCAGCAGCGTAGGGGAGGGCCATGGCGGGGAGCTGTTTTTT
v_gene: TRBV14; abundance: NA; d_gene: TRBD1; j_gene: TRBJ1-2; CDR3aa: CASTTGEVGYGYTF; CDR3nt: TGTGCCAGCACCACAGGGGAGGTCGGCTATGGCTACACCTTC
v_gene: TRBV30; abundance: NA; d_gene: NA; j_gene: TRBJ1-1; CDR3aa: CAWSLRWRETEAFF; CDR3nt: TGTGCCTGGAGCCTCAGGTGGCGGGAGACTGAAGCTTTCTTT
v_gene: TRBV5-6; abundance: NA; d_gene: NA; j_gene: TRBJ1-1; CDR3aa: CASSLLGEAFF; CDR3nt: TGTGCCAGCAGCTTGTTAGGGGAAGCTTTCTTT
v_gene: TRBV5-1; abundance: NA; d_gene: TRBD1; j_gene: TRBJ1-1; CDR3aa: CASGQGKNTEAFF; CDR3nt: TGCGCCAGCGGACAGGGGAAGAACACTGAAGCTTTCTTT
v_gene: TRBV21-1; abundance: once; d_gene: NA; j_gene: TRBJ1-1; CDR3aa: CASSRRDRGHTEAFF; CDR3nt: TGTGCCAGCAGTCGACGGGACAGGGGGCACACTGAAGCTTTCTTT
v_gene: TRBV4-3; abundance: NA; d_gene: TRBD1; j_gene: TRBJ1-6; CDR3aa: CASSPGQGLSNSPLHF; CDR3nt: TGCGCCAGCAGCCCGGGACAGGGGCTAAGTAATTCACCCCTCCACTTT
v_gene: TRBV30; abundance: NA; d_gene: NA; j_gene: TRBJ1-3; CDR3aa: CAWRGGIPGNTIYF; CDR3nt: TGTGCCTGGAGGGGGGGGATTCCTGGAAACACCATATATTTT
v_gene: TRBV28; abundance: NA; d_gene: TRBD2; j_gene: TRBJ2-2; CDR3aa: CASSFRLAPGELFF; CDR3nt: TGTGCCAGCAGTTTTAGACTAGCCCCCGGGGAGCTGTTTTTT
v_gene: TRBV4-1; abundance: NA; d_gene: NA; j_gene: TRBJ1-5; CDR3aa: CASSQTAGQPQHF; CDR3nt: TGCGCCAGCAGCCAAACCGCGGGTCAGCCCCAGCATTTT
v_gene: TRBV5-4; abundance: NA; d_gene: NA; j_gene: TRBJ2-2; CDR3aa: CASSFTRGGFGELFF; CDR3nt: TGTGCCAGCAGCTTCACGAGGGGGGGCTTCGGGGAGCTGTTTTTT
v_gene: TRBV4-1; abundance: NA; d_gene: NA; j_gene: TRBJ1-1; CDR3aa: CASSQAPGANTEAFF; CDR3nt: TGCGCCAGCAGCCAAGCCCCAGGGGCCAACACTGAAGCTTTCTTT
v_gene: TRBV6-2/TRBV6-3; abundance: NA; d_gene: TRBD1; j_gene: TRBJ2-3; CDR3aa: CASSSSRGRDTQYF; CDR3nt: TGTGCCAGCAGTTCGAGCAGGGGGCGAGATACGCAGTATTTT
v_gene: TRBV29-1; abundance: NA; d_gene: NA; j_gene: TRBJ1-2; CDR3aa: CSAWPAANYGYTF; CDR3nt: TGCAGCGCCTGGCCCGCGGCTAACTATGGCTACACCTTC
v_gene: TRBV6-1; abundance: NA; d_gene: NA; j_gene: TRBJ1-1; CDR3aa: CASSEEWIPEAFF; CDR3nt: TGTGCCAGCAGTGAGGAGTGGATTCCTGAAGCTTTCTTT
v_gene: TRBV20-1; abundance: NA; d_gene: TRBD1; j_gene: TRBJ1-1; CDR3aa: CSARGTGTTFF; CDR3nt: TGCAGCGCGAGGGGGACAGGGACGACTTTCTTT
v_gene: TRBV19; abundance: NA; d_gene: NA; j_gene: TRBJ2-7; CDR3aa: CATRTPPTYEQYF; CDR3nt: TGTGCCACCAGGACCCCGCCAACCTACGAGCAGTACTTC
v_gene: TRBV6-5; abundance: NA; d_gene: NA; j_gene: TRBJ1-1; CDR3aa: CASSYLSGDYTEAFF; CDR3nt: TGTGCCAGCAGTTACCTTTCAGGGGATTACACTGAAGCTTTCTTT
v_gene: TRBV7-9; abundance: NA; d_gene: TRBD1; j_gene: TRBJ1-5; CDR3aa: CASSSTGVGQPQHF; CDR3nt: TGTGCCAGCAGCTCGACAGGGGTGGGTCAGCCCCAGCATTTT
v_gene: TRBV29-1; abundance: NA; d_gene: TRBD2; j_gene: TRBJ2-3; CDR3aa: CSVDKDGGGPGDTQYF; CDR3nt: TGCAGCGTTGATAAGGATGGGGGAGGGCCGGGAGATACGCAGTATTTT
v_gene: TRBV6-4; abundance: NA; d_gene: NA; j_gene: TRBJ2-3; CDR3aa: CASSAGLEVGTQYF; CDR3nt: TGTGCCAGCAGTGCGGGCCTAGAGGTAGGAACGCAGTATTTT
v_gene: TRBV4-1; abundance: once; d_gene: TRBD2; j_gene: TRBJ2-5; CDR3aa: CASSQKRGGETQYF; CDR3nt: TGCGCCAGCAGCCAAAAGCGGGGCGGCGAGACCCAGTACTTC
v_gene: TRBV1; abundance: NA; d_gene: NA; j_gene: TRBJ2-7; CDR3aa: CTSSQEGSRTAQPYEQYF; CDR3nt: TGCACCAGCAGCCAAGAGGGTAGCCGTACAGCTCAACCCTACGAGCAGTACTTC
v_gene: TRBV15; abundance: few; d_gene: TRBD1; j_gene: TRBJ1-1; CDR3aa: CATSVQGAEAFF; CDR3nt: TGTGCCACCAGCGTACAGGGGGCGGAAGCTTTCTTT
v_gene: TRBV27; abundance: NA; d_gene: TRBD1; j_gene: TRBJ1-2; CDR3aa: CASSTRTGGVVYGYTF; CDR3nt: TGTGCCAGCAGTACCCGGACAGGGGGGGTGGTCTATGGCTACACCTTC
v_gene: TRBV7-9; abundance: NA; d_gene: NA; j_gene: TRBJ1-1; CDR3aa: CASSSTGLRAFF; CDR3nt: TGTGCCAGCAGCTCAACAGGCCTGAGGGCTTTCTTT
v_gene: TRBV14; abundance: once; d_gene: TRBD1; j_gene: TRBJ1-6; CDR3aa: CASSRDRGSSPLHF; CDR3nt: TGTGCCAGCAGCCGGGACAGGGGTAGTTCACCCCTCCACTTT
v_gene: TRBV28; abundance: NA; d_gene: TRBD2; j_gene: TRBJ2-6; CDR3aa: CASSVLVGSGTYSGANVLTF; CDR3nt: TGTGCCAGCAGTGTATTAGTGGGGAGCGGGACTTACTCTGGGGCCAACGTCCTGACTTTC
v_gene: TRBV7-8; abundance: NA; d_gene: TRBD1; j_gene: TRBJ1-5; CDR3aa: CASSLTSGGLSNQPQHF; CDR3nt: TGTGCCAGCAGCTTAACGTCAGGGGGCTTAAGCAATCAGCCCCAGCATTTT
v_gene: TRBV5-4; abundance: NA; d_gene: NA; j_gene: TRBJ1-5; CDR3aa: CASSAYPGMGNQPQHF; CDR3nt: TGTGCCAGCAGCGCCTACCCAGGGATGGGCAATCAGCCCCAGCATTTT
v_gene: TRBV27; abundance: NA; d_gene: NA; j_gene: TRBJ1-2; CDR3aa: CASSRKTNYGYTF; CDR3nt: TGTGCCAGCAGTCGTAAGACTAACTATGGCTACACCTTC
v_gene: TRBV6-5; abundance: once; d_gene: NA; j_gene: TRBJ1-6; CDR3aa: CASRTGGPGNSPLHF; CDR3nt: TGTGCCAGCAGAACGGGAGGCCCCGGGAATTCACCCCTCCACTTT
v_gene: TRBV11-2; abundance: NA; d_gene: NA; j_gene: TRBJ2-1; CDR3aa: CASSLLGLEYNEQFF; CDR3nt: TGTGCCAGCAGCTTGCTGGGTCTAGAATACAATGAGCAGTTCTTC
v_gene: TRBV18; abundance: once; d_gene: NA; j_gene: TRBJ1-4; CDR3aa: CASSQGGANEKLFF; CDR3nt: TGTGCCAGCTCGCAAGGGGGAGCTAATGAAAAACTGTTTTTT